This T cell receptor beta chain stems from a study of regulatory T cells in long-lasting Graves disease. Study-wide results and limits: With under 3,500 shared public clonotypes, persistent patients exceeded new patients, who shared over 950. Newly diagnosed disease favored TRBV20-1 and TRBJ2-1 over persistent disease.

Germline CDR1 is SGHTA and CDR2 is FQGTGA. The junction had 2 bases not matched to a gene; V was cut back by 5 bases and J by 6 bases. The CDR3 has 14 residues. Stated time point: newly diagnosed GD, antithyroid drugs for less than 3 months. The TCR library was prepared using RNA isolated from PBMCs. With EDTA tubes as the receptacles, approximately 8.2 milliliters of peripheral blood were drawn. This clonotype was seen many times. The antigen remains undetermined. CDR3-region Arm-PCR and iRepertoire HTBI primers produced the TCR beta libraries. TCRdb recomputed calls from the multiplex PCR reads with MiXCR, one row per CDR3 protein. This table holds around 250,000 distinct CDR3 sequences, just over 20% found once.

This clonotype was obtained from a female donor with Graves disease. Material: peripheral blood mononuclear cells (PBMCs), obtained at new diagnosis, from a patient treated with antithyroid drugs. The V gene is TRBV7-3, the J gene TRBJ2-1; 12 bases fit TRBD2. The CDR3 sequence is CASSQLAGGNEQFF. The CDR3 coding sequence is TGTGCCAGCAGCCAACTAGCGGGAGGCAATGAGCAGTTCTTC.